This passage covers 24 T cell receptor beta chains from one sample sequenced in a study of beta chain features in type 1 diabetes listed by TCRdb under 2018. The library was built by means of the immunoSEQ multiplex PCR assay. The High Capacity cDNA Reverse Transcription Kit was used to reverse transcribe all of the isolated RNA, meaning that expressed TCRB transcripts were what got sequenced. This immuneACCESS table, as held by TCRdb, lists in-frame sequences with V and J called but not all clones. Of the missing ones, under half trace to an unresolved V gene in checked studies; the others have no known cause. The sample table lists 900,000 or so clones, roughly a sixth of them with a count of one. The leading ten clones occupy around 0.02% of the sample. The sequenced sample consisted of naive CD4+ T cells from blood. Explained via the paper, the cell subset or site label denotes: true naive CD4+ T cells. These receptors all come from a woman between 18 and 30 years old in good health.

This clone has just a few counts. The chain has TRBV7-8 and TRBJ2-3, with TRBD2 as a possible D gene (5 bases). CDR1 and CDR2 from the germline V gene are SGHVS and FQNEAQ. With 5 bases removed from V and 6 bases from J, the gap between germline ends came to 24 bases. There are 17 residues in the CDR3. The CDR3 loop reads CASSHLRRGVMADTQYF. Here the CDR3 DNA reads TGTGCCAGCAGCCATCTTCGTCGGGGAGTCATGGCGGATACGCAGTATTTT.

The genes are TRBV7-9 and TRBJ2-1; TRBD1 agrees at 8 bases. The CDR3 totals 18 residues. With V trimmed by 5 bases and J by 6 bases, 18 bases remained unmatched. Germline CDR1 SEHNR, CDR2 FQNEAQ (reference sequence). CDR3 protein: CASSHRDRLLRGGNEQFF. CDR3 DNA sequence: TGTGCCAGCAGCCACCGGGACAGGCTCCTTCGAGGGGGCAATGAGCAGTTCTTC.

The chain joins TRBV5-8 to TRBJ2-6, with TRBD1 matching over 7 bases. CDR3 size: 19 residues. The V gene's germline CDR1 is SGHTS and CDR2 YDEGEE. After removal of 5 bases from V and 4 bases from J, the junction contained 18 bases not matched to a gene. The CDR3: CASRPIGSGTVTGANVLTF. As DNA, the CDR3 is TGTGCCAGCAGACCAATAGGCTCCGGGACAGTGACCGGGGCCAACGTCCTGACTTTC.

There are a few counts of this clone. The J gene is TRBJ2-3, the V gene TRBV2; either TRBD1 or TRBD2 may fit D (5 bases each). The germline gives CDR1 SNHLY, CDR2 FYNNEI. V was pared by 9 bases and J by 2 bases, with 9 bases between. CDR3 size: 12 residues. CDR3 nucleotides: TGTGCCAGTGGGACGTTCACAGATACGCAGTATTTT. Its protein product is CASGTFTDTQYF.

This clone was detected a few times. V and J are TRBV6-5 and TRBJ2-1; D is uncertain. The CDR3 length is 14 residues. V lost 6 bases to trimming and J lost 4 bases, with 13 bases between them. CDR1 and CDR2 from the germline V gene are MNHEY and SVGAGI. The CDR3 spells CASSQRSRYNEQFF. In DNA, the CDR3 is TGTGCCAGCAGCCAAAGGAGCAGATACAATGAGCAGTTCTTC.

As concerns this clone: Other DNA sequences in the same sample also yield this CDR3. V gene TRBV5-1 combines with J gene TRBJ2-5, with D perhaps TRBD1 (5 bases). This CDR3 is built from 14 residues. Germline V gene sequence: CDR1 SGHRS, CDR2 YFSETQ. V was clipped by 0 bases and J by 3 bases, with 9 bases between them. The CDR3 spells CASSLAGAEETQYF. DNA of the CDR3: TGCGCCAGCAGCTTGGCTGGGGCCGAAGAGACCCAGTACTTC.

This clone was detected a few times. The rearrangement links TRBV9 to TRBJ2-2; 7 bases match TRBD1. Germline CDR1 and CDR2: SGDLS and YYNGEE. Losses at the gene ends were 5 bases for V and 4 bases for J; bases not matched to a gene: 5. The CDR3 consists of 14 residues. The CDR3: CASRTDRATGELFF. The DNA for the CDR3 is TGTGCCAGCAGAACAGACAGGGCCACCGGGGAGCTGTTTTTT.

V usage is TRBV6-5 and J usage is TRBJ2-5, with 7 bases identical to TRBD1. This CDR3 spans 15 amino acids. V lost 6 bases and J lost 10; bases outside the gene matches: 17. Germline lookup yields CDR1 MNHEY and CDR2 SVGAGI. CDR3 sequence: CASSSETGRTGIQYF. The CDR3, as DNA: TGTGCCAGCAGCTCCGAGACAGGGAGAACAGGAATCCAGTACTTC.

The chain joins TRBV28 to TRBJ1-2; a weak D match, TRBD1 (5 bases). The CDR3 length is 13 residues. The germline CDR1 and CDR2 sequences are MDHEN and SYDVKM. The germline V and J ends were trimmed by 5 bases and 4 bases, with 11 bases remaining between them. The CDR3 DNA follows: TGTGCCAGCAGTCTAGGACAACGCTATGGCTACACCTTC. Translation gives CASSLGQRYGYTF.

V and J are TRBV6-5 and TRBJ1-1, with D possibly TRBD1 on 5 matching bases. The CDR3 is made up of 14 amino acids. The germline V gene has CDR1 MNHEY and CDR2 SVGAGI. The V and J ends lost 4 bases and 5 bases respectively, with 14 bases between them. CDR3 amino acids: CASSFGPGGTEAFF. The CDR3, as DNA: TGTGCCAGCAGTTTTGGGCCCGGGGGAACTGAAGCTTTCTTT.

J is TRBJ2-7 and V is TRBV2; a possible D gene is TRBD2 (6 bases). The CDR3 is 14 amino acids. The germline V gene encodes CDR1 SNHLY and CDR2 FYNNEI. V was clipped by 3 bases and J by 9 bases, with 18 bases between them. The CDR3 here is CASSEGTGVYAQYF. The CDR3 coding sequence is TGTGCCAGCAGTGAGGGGACGGGGGTTTATGCGCAGTACTTC.

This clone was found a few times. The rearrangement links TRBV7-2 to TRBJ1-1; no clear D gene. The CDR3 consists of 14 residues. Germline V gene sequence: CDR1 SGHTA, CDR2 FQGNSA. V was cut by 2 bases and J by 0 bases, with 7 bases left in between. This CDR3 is CASSLWSLNTEAFF. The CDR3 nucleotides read TGTGCCAGCAGCTTATGGAGCCTGAACACTGAAGCTTTCTTT.

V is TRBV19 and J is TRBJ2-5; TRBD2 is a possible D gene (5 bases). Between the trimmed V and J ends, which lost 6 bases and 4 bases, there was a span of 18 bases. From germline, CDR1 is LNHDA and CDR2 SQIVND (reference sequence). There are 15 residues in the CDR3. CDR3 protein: CASSMGLIGGETQYF. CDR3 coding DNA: TGTGCCAGTAGCATGGGTCTGATTGGAGGAGAGACCCAGTACTTC.

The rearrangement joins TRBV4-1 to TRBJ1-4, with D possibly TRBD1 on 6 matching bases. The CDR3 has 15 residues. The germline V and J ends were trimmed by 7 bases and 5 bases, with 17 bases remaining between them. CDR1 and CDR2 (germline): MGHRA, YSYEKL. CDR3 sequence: CASTDGGGGNEKLFF. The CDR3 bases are TGCGCCAGCACCGACGGCGGGGGGGGCAATGAAAAACTGTTTTTT.

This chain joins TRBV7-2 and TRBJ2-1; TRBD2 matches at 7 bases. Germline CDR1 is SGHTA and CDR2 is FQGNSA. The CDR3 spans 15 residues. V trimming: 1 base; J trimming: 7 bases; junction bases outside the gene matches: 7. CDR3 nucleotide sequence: TGTGCCAGCAGCTTAGGGCTAGCGGAGTGGAATGAGCAGTTCTTC. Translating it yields CASSLGLAEWNEQFF.

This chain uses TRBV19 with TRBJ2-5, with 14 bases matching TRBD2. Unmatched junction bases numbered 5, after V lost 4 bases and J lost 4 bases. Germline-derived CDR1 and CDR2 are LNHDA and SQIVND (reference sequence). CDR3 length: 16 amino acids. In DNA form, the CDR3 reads TGTGCCAGTAGTAGAAGAGGACTAGCGGGAGGAGAGACCCAGTACTTC. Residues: CASSRRGLAGGETQYF.

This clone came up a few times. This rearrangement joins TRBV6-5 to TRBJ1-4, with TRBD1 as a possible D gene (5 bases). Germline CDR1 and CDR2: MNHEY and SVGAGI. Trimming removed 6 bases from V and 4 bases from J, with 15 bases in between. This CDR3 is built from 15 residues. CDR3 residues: CASSSLGGYNEKLFF. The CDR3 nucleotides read TGTGCCAGCAGCTCCTTGGGGGGATATAATGAAAAACTGTTTTTT.

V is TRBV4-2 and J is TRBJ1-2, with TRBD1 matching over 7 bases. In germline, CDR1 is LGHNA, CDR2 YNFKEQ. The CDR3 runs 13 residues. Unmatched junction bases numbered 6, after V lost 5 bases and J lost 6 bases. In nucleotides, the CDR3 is TGTGCCAGCAGCGATACAGGGGAGAATGGCTACACCTTC. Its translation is CASSDTGENGYTF.

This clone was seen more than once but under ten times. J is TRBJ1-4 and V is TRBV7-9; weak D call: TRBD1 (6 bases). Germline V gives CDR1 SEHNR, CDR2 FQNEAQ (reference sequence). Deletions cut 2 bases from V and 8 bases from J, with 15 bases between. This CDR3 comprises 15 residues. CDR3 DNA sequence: TGTGCCAGCAGCTTACCGGCAGGGGTCCTCGAAAAACTGTTTTTT. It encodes CASSLPAGVLEKLFF.

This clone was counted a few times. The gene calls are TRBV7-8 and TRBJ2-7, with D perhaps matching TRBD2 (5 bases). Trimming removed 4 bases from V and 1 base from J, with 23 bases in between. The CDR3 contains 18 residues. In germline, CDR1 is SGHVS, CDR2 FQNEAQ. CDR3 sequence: CASSSGLRDGLTSYEQYF. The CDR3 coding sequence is TGTGCCAGCAGCTCAGGACTCCGAGATGGACTGACTTCCTACGAGCAGTACTTC.

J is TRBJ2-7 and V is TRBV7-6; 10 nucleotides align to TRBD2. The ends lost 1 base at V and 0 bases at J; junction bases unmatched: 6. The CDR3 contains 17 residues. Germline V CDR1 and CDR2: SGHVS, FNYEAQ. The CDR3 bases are TGTGCCAGCAGCTTAGTACTAGCGGGGAAGAGCTCCTACGAGCAGTACTTC. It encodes CASSLVLAGKSSYEQYF.

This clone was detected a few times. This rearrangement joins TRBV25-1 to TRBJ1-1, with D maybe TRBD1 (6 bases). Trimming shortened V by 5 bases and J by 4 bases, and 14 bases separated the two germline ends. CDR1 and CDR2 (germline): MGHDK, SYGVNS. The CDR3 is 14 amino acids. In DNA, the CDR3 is TGTGCCAGCAGTATTGACAGGCCTGCCACTGAAGCTTTCTTT. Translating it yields CASSIDRPATEAFF. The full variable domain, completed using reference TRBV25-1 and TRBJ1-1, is EADIYQTPRYLVIGTGKKITLECSQTMGHDKMYWYQQDPGMELHLIHYSYGVNSTEKGDLSSESTVSRIRTEHFPLTLESARPSHTSQYLCASSIDRPATEAFFGQGTRLTVV.

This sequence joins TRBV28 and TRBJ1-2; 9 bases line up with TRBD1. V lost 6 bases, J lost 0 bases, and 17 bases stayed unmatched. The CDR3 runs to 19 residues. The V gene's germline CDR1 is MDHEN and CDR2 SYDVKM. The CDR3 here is CASSSLRRQGDTPNYGYTF. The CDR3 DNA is TGTGCCAGCAGCTCCCTTAGGAGACAGGGGGATACACCTAACTATGGCTACACCTTC.

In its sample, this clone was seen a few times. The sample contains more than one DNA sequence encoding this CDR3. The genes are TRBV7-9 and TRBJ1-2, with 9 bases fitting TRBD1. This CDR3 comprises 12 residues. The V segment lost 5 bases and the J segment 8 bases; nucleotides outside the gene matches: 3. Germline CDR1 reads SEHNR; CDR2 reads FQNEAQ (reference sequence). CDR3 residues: CASSRTGDGYTF. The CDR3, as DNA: TGTGCCAGCAGCCGGACAGGGGACGGCTACACCTTC.